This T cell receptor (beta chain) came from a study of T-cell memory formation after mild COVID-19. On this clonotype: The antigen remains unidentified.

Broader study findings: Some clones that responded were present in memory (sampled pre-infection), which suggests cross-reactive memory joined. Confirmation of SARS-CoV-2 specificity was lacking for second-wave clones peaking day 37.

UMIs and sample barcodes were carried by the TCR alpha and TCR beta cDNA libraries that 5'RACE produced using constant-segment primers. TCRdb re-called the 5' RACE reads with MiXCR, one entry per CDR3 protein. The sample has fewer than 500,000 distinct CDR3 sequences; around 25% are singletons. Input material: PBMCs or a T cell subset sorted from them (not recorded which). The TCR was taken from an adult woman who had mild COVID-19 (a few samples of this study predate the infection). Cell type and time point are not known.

CDR3 protein: CASSMGLAGFNYEQYF. The CDR3 bases are TGTGCCAGTAGTATGGGACTAGCGGGATTCAACTACGAGCAGTACTTC. This chain connects TRBV19 to TRBJ2-7; 13 bases fit TRBD2. V lost 3 bases, J lost 3 bases, and 5 bases stayed unmatched. Germline-derived CDR1 and CDR2 are LNHDA and SQIVND (reference sequence). The CDR3 loop spans 16 amino acids.